This T cell receptor beta chain was sequenced for a study of monozygotic twins with inflammatory bowel disease. The TCR libraries each used total RNA (approximately 3,300 ng per library). The template-switching step introduced UMIs that carried a 6-nucleotide sample barcode. TCRalpha and TCRbeta cDNA went through nested PCRs of approximately 16 and 9 cycles, two in total. Following a re-call of the 5' RACE reads, TCRdb has one entry per CDR3 protein and lacks DNA. Its table lists 110,000 to 150,000 distinct CDR3 sequences. The CDR3 sequence is 15 residues long. CDR1 and CDR2 (germline): SNHLY, FYNNEI. Per donor, approximately 2.5 ml of blood was collected and frozen.

Sequenced material: blood. The receptor was isolated from a human donor with ulcerative colitis or Crohn's disease, or a healthy co-twin of an affected twin (not recorded which). V and J are TRBV2 and TRBJ1-5; the TCRdb call, TRBD1, lacks DNA for checking. CDR3 protein: CASSATDSEGQPQHF.